A selection of T cell receptor beta chains follows, all from one sample in a study of persistence of HIV-infected CD4 T cells. Profiling relied on immunoSEQ multiplex PCR, and the TCRdb table lists in-frame clones only, not all of them. The sample records about 36,000 clones, roughly 80% being singletons. These TCRs are of unknown antigen specificity. This material consisted of cultured CD4+ T cells from PBMCs, taken from a patient who received antiretroviral therapy. The receptors originated from an adult with HIV. The donor label of this sample is uncertain. Both conserved end residues are part of each CDR3. Each record gives: clone size, J gene, V gene, D gene, CDR3 DNA, CDR3 protein. A D gene is named only where the DNA matches it firmly. The size entry is marked missing in some rows and otherwise reads once, few, many or a size class.

>NA|TRBJ1-2|TRBV5-1|NA
TGCGCCAGCAGCCAGGACGGGAACTATGGCTACACCTTC
CASSQDGNYGYTF
>NA|TRBJ1-3|TRBV2|TRBD1
TGTGCCAGCAGGGGGACAGGGGGAGGAAACACCATATATTTT
CASRGTGGGNTIYF
>NA|TRBJ1-1|TRBV6-5|NA
TGTGCCAGCGCTCGGACCGGAAACACTGAAGCTTTCTTT
CASARTGNTEAFF
>once|TRBJ1-2|TRBV19|NA
TGTGCCAGTAGTATAACAGTTAACTATGGCTACACCTTC
CASSITVNYGYTF
>once|TRBJ2-7|TRBV29-1|NA
TGCAGCGTTGTCATTCAACAGTCCTACGAGCAGTACTTC
CSVVIQQSYEQYF
>NA|TRBJ1-5|TRBV5-1|NA
TGCGCCAGCAGTGTGGGGGGCAATCAGCCCCAGCATTTT
CASSVGGNQPQHF
>NA|TRBJ1-4|TRBV5-4|NA
TGTGCCAGCAGCCCCGGGCCGAATGAAAAACTGTTTTTT
CASSPGPNEKLFF
>NA|TRBJ1-2|TRBV7-9|NA
TGTGCCAGCAGCTTCCCAGGGGAGGCCTATGGCTACACCTTC
CASSFPGEAYGYTF
>NA|TRBJ1-1|TRBV18|NA
TGTGCCAGCTCCCCCGAAGAGGGTTCTGAAGCTTTCTTT
CASSPEEGSEAFF
>NA|TRBJ1-1|TRBV12-3/TRBV12-4|TRBD1
TGTGCCAGCAGTTGGACAACAGGGGGAGCAGCTTTCTTT
CASSWTTGGAAFF
>NA|TRBJ2-1|TRBV19|NA
TGTGCCAGTAGTCCAGAGGGACAACGCTCCTACAATGAGCAGTTCTTC
CASSPEGQRSYNEQFF
>NA|TRBJ1-6|TRBV19|NA
TGTGCCAGCCGGGACCGTTCGGTGGCACCCCTCCACTTT
CASRDRSVAPLHF
>NA|TRBJ2-3|TRBV5-1|NA
TGCGCCAGCAGCGTACTATCCACAGATACGCAGTATTTT
CASSVLSTDTQYF
>NA|TRBJ1-1|TRBV5-1|NA
TGCGCCAGCAGCAACTCGATAGGGGGAACTGAAGCTTTCTTT
CASSNSIGGTEAFF
>NA|TRBJ1-4|TRBV18|NA
TGTGCCAGCTCACCATCGAGAGAAGAAAAACTGTTTTTT
CASSPSREEKLFF
>once|TRBJ1-2|TRBV19|NA
TGTGCCAGTGCGGAGCGGGCCTATTATGGCTACACCTTC
CASAERAYYGYTF
>NA|TRBJ1-2|TRBV7-3|NA
TGTGCCACCGGACAGCAGATCAACTATGGCTACACCTTC
CATGQQINYGYTF
>NA|TRBJ1-2|TRBV27|NA
TGTGCCAGCAGTTTACGGGGTAACTATGGCTACACCTTC
CASSLRGNYGYTF
>NA|TRBJ1-2|TRBV29-1|NA
TGCAGCGTGCGAGGAATCTATGGCTACACCTTC
CSVRGIYGYTF
>NA|TRBJ1-5|TRBV6-5|NA
TGTGCCAGCAGCCAAAGGGGAATAAGCAATCAGCCCCAGCATTTT
CASSQRGISNQPQHF